These T cell receptor beta chains were read from a single sample in a study of shared clonotypes between healthy human individuals. Assay: immunoSEQ multiplex PCR; the TCRdb copy retains only in-frame clones and omits some. The sample records 2.3 million or so clones, more than 80% being singletons. Input material: naive CD4+ T cells from PBMCs. These receptors all stem from a man younger than 35 in good health. Some clones in this sample may be carry-over from other donors' samples. Both conserved end residues are part of each CDR3. D genes are given only for firm matches. Clone size appears in some rows only: once, few, many, or a class for an expanded clone.

D gene	V gene	clone size	J gene	CDR3 DNA	CDR3 protein
TRBD1	TRBV7-9	few	TRBJ2-7	TGTGCCAGCAGCTTCCCGACAGGGGCGGGGGAGCAGTACTTC	CASSFPTGAGEQYF
TRBD1	TRBV30	.	TRBJ1-2	TGTGCCTGGAGTCGGACAGGGGTGAATGGCTACACCTTC	CAWSRTGVNGYTF
.	TRBV29-1	few	TRBJ1-1	TGCAGCGTTGAAGGCAGGGTGAACACTGAAGCTTTCTTT	CSVEGRVNTEAFF
.	TRBV4-1	once	TRBJ2-7	TGCGCCAGCAGCCGGGATAGGGAGGACCCCTACGAGCAGTACTTC	CASSRDREDPYEQYF
.	TRBV2	.	TRBJ2-1	TGTGCCAGCAGTCTAGTTGGCGGTACCTCCTACAATGAGCAGTTCTTC	CASSLVGGTSYNEQFF
.	TRBV14	.	TRBJ1-1	TGTGCCAGCAGCCAAGATAGGAGGGGGACTGAAGCTTTCTTT	CASSQDRRGTEAFF
.	TRBV13	.	TRBJ2-6	TGTGCCAGCAGCTTCATGGGGGAGACGTTCGCTGGGGCCAACGTCCTGACTTTC	CASSFMGETFAGANVLTF
.	TRBV18	.	TRBJ2-7	TGTGCCAGCTCACCGGATAATCGGGTGCAGTACTTC	CASSPDNRVQYF
.	TRBV7-2	.	TRBJ2-5	TGTGCCAGCAGCTTAAAAAGGGCGGGAGAGACCCAGTACTTC	CASSLKRAGETQYF
.	TRBV4-1	once	TRBJ2-3	TGCGCCAGCAGCCAAGACGTGGTCTCGTCAGATACGCAGTATTTT	CASSQDVVSSDTQYF
.	TRBV7-8	.	TRBJ2-7	TGTGCCAGCAGCTTAGCCCCGGGTCTATTTCCCTACGAGCAGTACTTC	CASSLAPGLFPYEQYF
TRBD1	TRBV7-9	.	TRBJ2-7	TGTGCCAGCAGCCCTAGACAGGGACCTTTCTACGAGCAGTACTTC	CASSPRQGPFYEQYF
.	TRBV5-6	.	TRBJ2-1	TGTGCCAGCAGCTTGGGCAATGAGCAGTTCTTC	CASSLGNEQFF
TRBD1	TRBV7-9	.	TRBJ1-6	TGTGCCAGCAGCGACACAGGGGATTCACCCCTCCACTTT	CASSDTGDSPLHF
TRBD2	TRBV10-3	.	TRBJ2-7	TGTGCCATCAGTGAGTCGAAGACTAGCGGGAGCTACGAGCAGTACTTC	CAISESKTSGSYEQYF
TRBD2	TRBV7-2	.	TRBJ2-7	TGTGCCAGCAGCTTAGCGCTGGGACTAGCATACGAGCAGTACTTC	CASSLALGLAYEQYF
.	TRBV28	.	TRBJ2-1	TGTGCCAGCAGCTTACGGGATGAGCAGTTCTTC	CASSLRDEQFF
TRBD1	TRBV5-1	.	TRBJ2-7	TGCGCCAGCAGGATTACCGGGACAGGGGCCCCCTACGAGCAGTACTTC	CASRITGTGAPYEQYF
.	TRBV7-2	.	TRBJ1-4	TGTGCCAGCAGCTGGGGAAGCGCGGGGTTTGGTGAAAAACTGTTTTTT	CASSWGSAGFGEKLFF
.	TRBV20-1	.	TRBJ2-5	TGCAGTGCTAGAATGAGGGAGACCCAGTACTTC	CSARMRETQYF
.	TRBV9	.	TRBJ2-3	TGTGCCAGCAGCGTAGACTCCCAGGGACCAGATACGCAGTATTTT	CASSVDSQGPDTQYF
TRBD1	TRBV27	.	TRBJ2-1	TGTGCCAGCAGTTTCGCAGGGGGCTGGAATGAGCAGTTCTTC	CASSFAGGWNEQFF
.	TRBV28	.	TRBJ2-1	TGTGCCAGCAGCCTGGTCGGGGGAGAGAGGTTCTTC	CASSLVGGERFF
.	TRBV9	.	TRBJ1-1	TGTGCCAGCAGCGTAGCTCCCTATTTGAACACTGAAGCTTTCTTT	CASSVAPYLNTEAFF
.	TRBV2	.	TRBJ2-7	TGTGCCAGCAGGGGGGGCCATGGGCCCTACGAGCAGTACTTC	CASRGGHGPYEQYF